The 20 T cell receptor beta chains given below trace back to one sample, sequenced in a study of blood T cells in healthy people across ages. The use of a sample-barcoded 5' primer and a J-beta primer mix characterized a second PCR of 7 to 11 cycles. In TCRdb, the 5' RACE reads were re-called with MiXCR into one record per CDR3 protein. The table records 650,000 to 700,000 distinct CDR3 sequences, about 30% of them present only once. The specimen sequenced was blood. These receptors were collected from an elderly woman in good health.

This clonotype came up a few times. CDR3 bases: TGTGCCAGCAAGGATCCTGGGGACACGACAATTCCCCAGCATTTT. It specifies CASKDPGDTTIPQHF. This sequence joins TRBV28 and TRBJ1-5, with D possibly being TRBD1 (6 bases). The CDR3 extends over 15 amino acids. With 7 bases removed from V and 10 bases from J, the gap between germline ends came to 23 bases. CDR1 is MDHEN, CDR2 SYDVKM, per germline.

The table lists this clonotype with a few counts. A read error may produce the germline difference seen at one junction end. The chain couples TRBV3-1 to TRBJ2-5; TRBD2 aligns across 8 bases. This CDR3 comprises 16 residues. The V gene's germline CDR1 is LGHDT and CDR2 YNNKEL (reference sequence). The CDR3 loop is CASSPDIGGVGEPQYF. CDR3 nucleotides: TGTGCCAGCAGCCCGGATATCGGGGGGGTAGGAGAGCCCCAGTACTTC.

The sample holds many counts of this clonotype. In DNA form, the CDR3 reads TGCAGCGTTGAAAAAGGGGCAGGCACGAACACCGGGGAGCTGTTTTTT. Protein sequence: CSVEKGAGTNTGELFF. V usage is TRBV29-1 and J usage is TRBJ2-2, with D perhaps TRBD1 (5 bases). The V end was cut by 2 bases, the J end by 0 bases, with 13 bases between. CDR3 length: 16 amino acids. Germline loops: CDR1 SQVTM, CDR2 ANQGSEA.

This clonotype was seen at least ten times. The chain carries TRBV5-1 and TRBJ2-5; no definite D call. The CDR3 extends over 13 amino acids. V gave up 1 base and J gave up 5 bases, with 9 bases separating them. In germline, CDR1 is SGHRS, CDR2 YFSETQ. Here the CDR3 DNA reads TGCGCCAGCAGCTTGAGCAGAAGGGAGACCCAGTACTTC. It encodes CASSLSRRETQYF. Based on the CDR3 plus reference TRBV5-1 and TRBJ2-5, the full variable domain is KAGVTQTPRYLIKTRGQQVTLSCSPISGHRSVSWYQQTPGQGLQFLFEYFSETQRNKGNFPGRFSGRQFSNSRSEMNVSTLELGDSALYLCASSLSRRETQYFGPGTRLLVL.

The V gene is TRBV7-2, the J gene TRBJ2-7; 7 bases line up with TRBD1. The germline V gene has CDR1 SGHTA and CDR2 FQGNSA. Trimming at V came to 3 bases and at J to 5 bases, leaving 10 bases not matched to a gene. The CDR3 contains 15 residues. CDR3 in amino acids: CASSLSMGQFDEQYF. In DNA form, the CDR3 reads TGTGCCAGCAGCTTGTCCATGGGACAGTTCGACGAGCAGTACTTC.

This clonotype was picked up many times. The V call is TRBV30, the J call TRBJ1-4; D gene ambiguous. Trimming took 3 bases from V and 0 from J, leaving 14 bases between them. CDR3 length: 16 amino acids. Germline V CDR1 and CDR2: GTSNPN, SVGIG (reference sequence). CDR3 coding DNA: TGTGCCTGGAGCCCCGGTGAGGCACCAACTAATGAAAAACTGTTTTTT. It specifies CAWSPGEAPTNEKLFF.

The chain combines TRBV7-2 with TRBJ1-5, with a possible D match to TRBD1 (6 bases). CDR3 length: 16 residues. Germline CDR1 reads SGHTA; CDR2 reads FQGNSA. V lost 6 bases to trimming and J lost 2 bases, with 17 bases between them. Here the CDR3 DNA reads TGTGCCAGCAGTCATAATCGGGGGGGCGGCAATCAGCCCCAGCATTTT. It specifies CASSHNRGGGNQPQHF.

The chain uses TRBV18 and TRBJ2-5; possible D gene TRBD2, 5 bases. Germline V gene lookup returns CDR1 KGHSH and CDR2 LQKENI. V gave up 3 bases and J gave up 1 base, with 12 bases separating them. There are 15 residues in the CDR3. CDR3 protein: CASSPSNGVQETQYF. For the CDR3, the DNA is TGTGCCAGCTCACCGTCAAACGGGGTCCAAGAGACCCAGTACTTC.

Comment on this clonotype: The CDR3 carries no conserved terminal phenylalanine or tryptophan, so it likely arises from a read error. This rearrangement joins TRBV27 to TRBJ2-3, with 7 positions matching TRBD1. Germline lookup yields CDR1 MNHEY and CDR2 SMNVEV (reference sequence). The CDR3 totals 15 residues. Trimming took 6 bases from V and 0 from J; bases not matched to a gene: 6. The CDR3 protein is CASSLTGRSTDTQYC. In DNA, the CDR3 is TGTGCCAGCAGCTTGACAGGGAGAAGCACAGATACGCAGTATTGT.

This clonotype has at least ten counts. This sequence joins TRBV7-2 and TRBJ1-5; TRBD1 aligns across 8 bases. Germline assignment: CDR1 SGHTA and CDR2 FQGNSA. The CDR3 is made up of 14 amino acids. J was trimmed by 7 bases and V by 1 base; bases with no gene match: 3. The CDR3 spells CASSLDRGYQPQHF. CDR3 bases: TGTGCCAGCAGCTTAGACAGGGGGTACCAGCCCCAGCATTTT.

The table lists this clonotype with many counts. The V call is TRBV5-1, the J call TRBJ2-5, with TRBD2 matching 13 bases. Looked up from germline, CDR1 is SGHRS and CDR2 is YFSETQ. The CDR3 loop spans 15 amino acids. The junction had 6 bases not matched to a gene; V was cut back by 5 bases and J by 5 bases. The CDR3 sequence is CASSGLAGAVETQYF. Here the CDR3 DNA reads TGCGCCAGCAGTGGACTAGCGGGGGCTGTCGAGACCCAGTACTTC.

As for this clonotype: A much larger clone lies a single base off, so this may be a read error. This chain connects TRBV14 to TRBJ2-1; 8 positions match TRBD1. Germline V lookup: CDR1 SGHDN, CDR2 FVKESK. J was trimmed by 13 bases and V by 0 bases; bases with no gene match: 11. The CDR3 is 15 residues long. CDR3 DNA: TGTGCCAGCAGCCAAGACGGCAGGGGGCAAGAGACCCAGTTCTTC. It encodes CASSQDGRGQETQFF.

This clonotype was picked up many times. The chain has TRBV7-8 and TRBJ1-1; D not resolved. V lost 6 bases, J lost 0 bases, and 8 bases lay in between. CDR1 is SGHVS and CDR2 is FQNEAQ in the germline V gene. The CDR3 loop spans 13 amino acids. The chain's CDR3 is CASRDRLNTEAFF. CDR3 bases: TGTGCCAGCAGGGATCGTTTGAACACTGAAGCTTTCTTT.

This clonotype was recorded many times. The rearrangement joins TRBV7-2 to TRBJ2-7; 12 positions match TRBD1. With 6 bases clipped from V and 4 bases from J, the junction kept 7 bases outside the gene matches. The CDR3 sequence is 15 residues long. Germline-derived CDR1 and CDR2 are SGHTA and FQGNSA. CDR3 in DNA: TGTGCCAGCAGTCTCGGGACAGGGGGCCAGTACGAGCAGTACTTC. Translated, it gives CASSLGTGGQYEQYF.

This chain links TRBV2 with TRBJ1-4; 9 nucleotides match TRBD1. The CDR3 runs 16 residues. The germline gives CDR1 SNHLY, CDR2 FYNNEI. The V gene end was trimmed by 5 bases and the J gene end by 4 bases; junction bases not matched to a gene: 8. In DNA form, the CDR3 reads TGTGCCAGCAGTAACGCCCGGGACAGGGATAATGAAAAACTGTTTTTT. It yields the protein CASSNARDRDNEKLFF.

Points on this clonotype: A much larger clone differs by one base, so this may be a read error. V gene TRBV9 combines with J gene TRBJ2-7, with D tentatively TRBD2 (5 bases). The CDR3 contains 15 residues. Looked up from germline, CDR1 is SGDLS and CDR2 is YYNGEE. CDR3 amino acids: CACSVEETGNSEQYF. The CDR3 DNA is TGTGCCTGCAGCGTAGAGGAGACGGGGAACAGCGAGCAGTACTTC. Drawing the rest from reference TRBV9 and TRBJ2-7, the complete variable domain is DSGVTQTPKHLITATGQRVTLRCSPRSGDLSVYWYQQSLDQGLQFLIQYYNGEERAKGNILERFSAQQFPDLHSELNLSSLELGDSALYFCACSVEETGNSEQYFGPGTRLTVT.

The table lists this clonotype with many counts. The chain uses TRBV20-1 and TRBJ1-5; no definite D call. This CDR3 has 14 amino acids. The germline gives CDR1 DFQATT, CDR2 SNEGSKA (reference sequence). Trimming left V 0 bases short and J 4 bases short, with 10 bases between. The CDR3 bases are TGCAGTGCTAGAGATCACGGTCCAAATCAGCCCCAGCATTTT. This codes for CSARDHGPNQPQHF.

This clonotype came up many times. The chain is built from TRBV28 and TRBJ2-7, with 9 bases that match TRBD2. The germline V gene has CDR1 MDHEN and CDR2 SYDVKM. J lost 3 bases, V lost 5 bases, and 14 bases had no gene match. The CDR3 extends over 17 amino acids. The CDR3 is CASSQTSGTSWFYEQYF. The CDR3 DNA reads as TGTGCCAGCAGTCAGACCTCCGGGACTAGCTGGTTCTACGAGCAGTACTTC.

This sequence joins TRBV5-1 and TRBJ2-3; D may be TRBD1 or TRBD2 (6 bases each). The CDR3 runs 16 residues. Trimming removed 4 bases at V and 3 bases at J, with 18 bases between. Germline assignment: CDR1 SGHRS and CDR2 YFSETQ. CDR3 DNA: TGCGCCAGCAGCGACGGGGGCGCGGGTCGGACAGATACGCAGTATTTT. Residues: CASSDGGAGRTDTQYF.

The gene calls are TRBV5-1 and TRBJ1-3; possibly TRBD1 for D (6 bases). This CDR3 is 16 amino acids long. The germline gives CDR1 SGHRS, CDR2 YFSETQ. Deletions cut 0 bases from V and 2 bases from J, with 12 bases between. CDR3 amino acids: CASSLDGGRTGNTIYF. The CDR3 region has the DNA TGCGCCAGCAGCTTGGACGGGGGGCGTACTGGAAACACCATATATTTT.